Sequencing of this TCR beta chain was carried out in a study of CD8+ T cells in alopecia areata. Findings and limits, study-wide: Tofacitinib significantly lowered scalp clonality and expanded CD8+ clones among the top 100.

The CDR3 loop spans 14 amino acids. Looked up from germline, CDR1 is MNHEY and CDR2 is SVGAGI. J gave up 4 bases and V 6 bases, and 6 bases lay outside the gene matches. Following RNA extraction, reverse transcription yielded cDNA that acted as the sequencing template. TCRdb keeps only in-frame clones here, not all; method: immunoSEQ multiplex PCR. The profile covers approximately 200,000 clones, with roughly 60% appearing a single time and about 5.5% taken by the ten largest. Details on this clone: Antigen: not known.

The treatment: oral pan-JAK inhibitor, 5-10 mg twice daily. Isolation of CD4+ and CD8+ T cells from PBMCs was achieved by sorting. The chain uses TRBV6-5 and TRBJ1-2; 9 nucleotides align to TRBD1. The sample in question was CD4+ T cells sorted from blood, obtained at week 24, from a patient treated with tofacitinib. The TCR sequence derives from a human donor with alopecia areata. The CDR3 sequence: CASRQGQGPYGYTF. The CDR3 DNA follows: TGTGCCAGCAGACAGGGACAGGGACCCTATGGCTACACCTTC.